One and the same sample provided the 26 T cell receptor beta chains below, sequenced in a study of blood T cells in healthy people across ages. Primers used in a second PCR of about 6 to 11 cycles were a sample-barcoded 5' primer and a J-beta primer mix. Each CDR3 protein gets one entry after TCRdb re-called the 5' RACE reads with MiXCR. This sample has some 1.5 million distinct CDR3 sequences, with roughly 28% found just once. The sample was blood. The receptors derive from a woman aged 25-40 years in good health.

This clonotype was seen a single time. J is TRBJ1-1 and V is TRBV14; unclear D gene. The length of the CDR3 is 15 residues. Per germline, CDR1 SGHDN and CDR2 FVKESK. The V gene lost 0 bases and the J gene lost 1 base, with 9 bases spanning the gap. The CDR3 here is CASSQEHLGNTEAFF. CDR3 sequence (DNA): TGTGCCAGCAGCCAAGAGCATTTGGGGAACACTGAAGCTTTCTTT.

This clonotype was detected many times. The DNA of the CDR3 is TGTGCCAGCAGCGCTAGCGGTACTAATCTGGAGGGCGAGCAGTACTTC. This codes for CASSASGTNLEGEQYF. This chain connects TRBV11-2 to TRBJ2-7; 7 bases fit TRBD2. The CDR3 length is 16 residues. Germline-derived CDR1 and CDR2 are SGHAT and FQNNGV. With V trimmed by 5 bases and J by 6 bases, 16 bases remained unmatched.

This clonotype was detected only a few times. The chain combines TRBV18 with TRBJ2-3, with a tentative D call TRBD2 (5 bases). Germline V gene data show CDR1 as KGHSH and CDR2 as LQKENI. The length of the CDR3 is 14 residues. V lost 8 bases, J lost 4 bases, and 16 bases lay in between. In DNA, the CDR3 is TGTGCCAGCAGCCCCCCCGGAGGTGCAGATACGCAGTATTTT. Its protein is CASSPPGGADTQYF.

The chain has TRBV11-2 and TRBJ2-1; 7 positions match TRBD1. CDR1 and CDR2 (germline): SGHAT, FQNNGV. This CDR3 is 15 amino acids long. V lost 0 bases and J lost 6; bases outside the gene matches: 5. The CDR3 nucleotides read TGTGCCAGCAGCTTAGATGGGGCAGGGGGCAATGAGCAGTTCTTC. Translating it yields CASSLDGAGGNEQFF.

This clonotype was counted at least ten times. V usage is TRBV29-1 and J usage is TRBJ2-7; 11 bases map to TRBD2. Germline loops: CDR1 SQVTM, CDR2 ANQGSEA. Germline trimming cut 7 bases from V and 3 bases from J; bases unmatched to any gene: 8. The CDR3 length is 14 residues. The CDR3 spells CSATPSGGIYEQYF. CDR3 sequence (DNA): TGCAGCGCTACCCCTAGCGGGGGGATCTACGAGCAGTACTTC.

Comment on this clonotype: This clone may be a read error of a much larger clone one base away. The V call is TRBV3-1, the J call TRBJ2-7; no definite D call. Deletions cut 2 bases from V and 7 bases from J, with 18 bases between. This CDR3 is 15 amino acids long. Germline V gives CDR1 LGHDT, CDR2 YNNKEL (reference sequence). CDR3 in amino acids: CASSQTIKGISEQYF. The DNA of the CDR3 is TGTGCCAGCAGCCAAACAATTAAAGGGATCTCGGAGCAGTACTTC.

The table lists this clonotype with a few counts. The V gene is TRBV20-1, the J gene TRBJ2-5; 13 nucleotides agree with TRBD2. V gave up 6 bases and J gave up 1 base; unmatched junction bases: 5. The CDR3 has 15 amino acids. The germline gives CDR1 DFQATT, CDR2 SNEGSKA (reference sequence). CDR3 sequence (DNA): TGCAGTGCCTGGACTAGCGGGAGTTTCCAAGAGACCCAGTACTTC. Protein: CSAWTSGSFQETQYF.

There are many counts of this clonotype. The junction shows a germline mismatch at one end, possibly a read error. V and J are TRBV5-1 and TRBJ2-7, with a weak D call TRBD1 (6 bases). From germline, CDR1 is SGHRS and CDR2 YFSETQ. This CDR3 region has 15 residues. CDR3 DNA: TGCGCCAGCAGCTCGGGCGGGTCAGGGGCCTACGATCAGTACTTC. It codes for CASSSGGSGAYDQYF.

This clonotype has just a few counts. The chain couples TRBV12-3 or TRBV12-4 to TRBJ2-1, with no clear D. The CDR3 totals 11 residues. Deletions cut 3 bases from V and 12 bases from J, with 9 bases between. The CDR3: CASSFSNRQFF. DNA for the CDR3: TGTGCCAGCAGTTTTTCAAATAGGCAGTTCTTC.

This clonotype was observed a handful of times. CDR3 residues: CASSFGTRLNEQFF. In nucleotides, the CDR3 is TGTGCCAGCAGCTTCGGGACTAGACTCAATGAGCAGTTCTTC. The chain joins TRBV7-2 to TRBJ2-1, with 8 bases lining up with TRBD2. The V and J ends lost 3 bases and 6 bases, in that order; junction bases with no gene match: 4. The CDR3 consists of 14 residues. In germline, CDR1 is SGHTA, CDR2 FQGNSA.

The CDR3 reads CASSSAWGEETQYF. CDR3 DNA sequence: TGTGCCAGCAGCTCTGCTTGGGGTGAAGAGACCCAGTACTTC. This sequence joins TRBV7-9 and TRBJ2-5; D not resolved. CDR1 SEHNR and CDR2 FQNEAQ come from the germline V gene (reference sequence). The CDR3 consists of 14 residues. Trimming pared 4 bases from V and 3 bases from J, leaving 12 bases between.

V is TRBV20-1 and J is TRBJ2-1; no clear D gene. Germline CDR1 is DFQATT and CDR2 is SNEGSKA (reference sequence). Trimming took off 1 base at V and 8 bases at J, with 15 bases between the two ends. This CDR3 is 14 amino acids long. In nucleotides, the CDR3 is TGCAGTGCTAGAGGGCAGGATTCATGGCATGAGCAGTTCTTC. This codes for CSARGQDSWHEQFF.

Ten or more counts support this clonotype. The chain combines TRBV12-3 or TRBV12-4 with TRBJ2-1, with 7 bases aligning to TRBD2. CDR3 length: 16 residues. Trimming removed 2 bases from V and 9 bases from J; junction bases left unmatched: 13. CDR3 sequence (DNA): TGTGCCAGCAGTTTAAGGGGCGGGGGTACCTTTAGTGAGCAGTTCTTC. Amino acid sequence: CASSLRGGGTFSEQFF.

The chain links TRBV7-2 to TRBJ2-1, with 12 bases identical to TRBD1. V was pared by 2 bases and J by 9 bases, with 11 bases of the junction left unmatched. The CDR3 extends over 17 amino acids. Germline values: CDR1 SGHTA, CDR2 FQGNSA. The DNA for the CDR3 is TGTGCCAGCAGCTTAATCTTCCCGGGACAGGGGGCGGTTGAGCAGTTCTTC. Translation: CASSLIFPGQGAVEQFF. Full variable domain (remainder filled in from reference TRBV7-2 and TRBJ2-1): GAGVSQSPSNKVTEKGKDVELRCDPISGHTALYWYRQSLGQGLEFLIYFQGNSAPDKSGLPSDRFSAERTGGSVSTLTIQRTQQEDSAVYLCASSLIFPGQGAVEQFFGPGTRLTVL.

The chain employs TRBV11-2 and TRBJ1-1; D remains unclear. The length of the CDR3 is 16 residues. Germline V gene lookup returns CDR1 SGHAT and CDR2 FQNNGV. V lost 5 bases, J lost 10 bases, and 26 bases lay in between. CDR3 sequence: CASSLLGRPDAGGAFF. CDR3 DNA sequence: TGTGCCAGCAGCCTACTCGGACGGCCCGACGCGGGTGGAGCTTTCTTT.

This chain links TRBV3-1 with TRBJ2-3, with 9 bases identical to TRBD2. This CDR3 has 14 residues. Germline V gene lookup returns CDR1 LGHDT and CDR2 YNNKEL (reference sequence). J was trimmed by 6 bases and V by 4 bases; bases with no gene match: 5. This chain's CDR3 is CASSRRGGLDTQYF. The CDR3 bases are TGTGCCAGCAGCCGGCGGGGGGGCCTCGATACGCAGTATTTT.

The chain has TRBV7-2 and TRBJ1-1; D gene uncertain. Trimming took 0 bases from V and 6 from J, leaving 8 bases between them. The CDR3 is 13 residues long. The germline CDR1 and CDR2 sequences are SGHTA and FQGNSA. The CDR3 bases are TGTGCCAGCAGCTTAGCTACAGAAGCTGAAGCTTTCTTT. Encoded protein: CASSLATEAEAFF.

The chain recombines TRBV28 with TRBJ1-2, with TRBD1 matching 8 bases. Germline V gene lookup returns CDR1 MDHEN and CDR2 SYDVKM. J gave up 4 bases and V 6 bases, and 7 bases lay outside the gene matches. The CDR3 is 14 amino acids. The DNA for the CDR3 is TGTGCCAGCAGCCGTGCAGGGGGCGCCTATGGCTACACCTTC. It yields the protein CASSRAGGAYGYTF.

The J gene is TRBJ2-7, the V gene TRBV6-1; 8 nucleotides match TRBD1. Germline trimming cut 4 bases from V and 2 bases from J; bases unmatched to any gene: 4. Germline values: CDR1 MNHNS, CDR2 SASEGT. The CDR3 is 14 residues long. CDR3 loop: CASSATDRAYEQYF. CDR3 bases: TGTGCCAGCAGTGCAACGGACAGGGCCTACGAGCAGTACTTC.

This clonotype was detected many times. CDR3 in DNA: TGTGCCACCCGAAATCCAGACAGGAGCTCCTACGAGCAGTACTTC. Its translation: CATRNPDRSSYEQYF. V and J are TRBV5-4 and TRBJ2-7; possibly TRBD1 for D (6 bases). The germline V gene has CDR1 SGHNT and CDR2 YYREEE (reference sequence). There are 15 residues in the CDR3. Trimming took off 9 bases at V and 0 bases at J, with 19 bases between the two ends.

This clonotype appeared a few times. This chain joins TRBV7-2 and TRBJ1-2, with a tentative D call TRBD1 (5 bases). Germline CDR1 is SGHTA and CDR2 is FQGNSA. Between the trimmed V and J ends, which lost 7 bases and 2 bases, there was a span of 17 bases. The CDR3 is made up of 15 amino acids. CDR3 amino acids: CASTSNAGPNYGYTF. The CDR3 DNA follows: TGTGCCAGCACCTCAAATGCGGGGCCCAACTATGGCTACACCTTC. The full variable domain, rest sourced from reference TRBV7-2 and TRBJ1-2, is GAGVSQSPSNKVTEKGKDVELRCDPISGHTALYWYRQSLGQGLEFLIYFQGNSAPDKSGLPSDRFSAERTGGSVSTLTIQRTQQEDSAVYLCASTSNAGPNYGYTFGSGTRLTVV.

The J gene is TRBJ1-1, the V gene TRBV5-1; D is unclear. V was cut by 6 bases and J by 1 base, with 7 bases left in between. CDR3 length equals 12 residues. CDR1 SGHRS and CDR2 YFSETQ come from the germline V gene. CDR3 DNA sequence: TGCGCCAGCACCTGGGGGAACACTGAAGCTTTCTTT. Protein product: CASTWGNTEAFF.

This chain joins TRBV7-3 and TRBJ2-3; TRBD1 aligns across 9 bases. The CDR3 covers 14 residues. After removal of 6 bases from V and 5 bases from J, the junction contained 6 bases not matched to a gene. CDR1 and CDR2 from the germline V gene are SGHTA and FQGTGA. CDR3 sequence: CASSQQGAQDTQYF. The DNA of the CDR3 is TGTGCCAGCAGTCAACAGGGGGCACAAGATACGCAGTATTTT.

The chain combines TRBV6-5 with TRBJ1-1; D might be TRBD1 (5 bases). The CDR3 spans 14 residues. V lost 0 bases and J 4 bases, leaving 9 bases between the germline ends. Germline CDR1 is MNHEY and CDR2 is SVGAGI. CDR3 sequence: CASSYSTGRTEAFF. CDR3 sequence (DNA): TGTGCCAGCAGTTACTCGACGGGGCGCACTGAAGCTTTCTTT.

The J gene is TRBJ1-3, the V gene TRBV10-3; D possibly corresponds to TRBD1 (6 bases). V was clipped by 11 bases and J by 0 bases, with 11 bases between them. The germline gives CDR1 ENHRY, CDR2 SYGVKD. The CDR3 extends over 13 amino acids. The CDR3 sequence: CAVGASSGNTIYF. The CDR3 DNA sequence: TGTGCCGTGGGGGCCAGCTCTGGAAACACCATATATTTT.

The genes are TRBV6-6 and TRBJ2-3, with TRBD2 matching over 7 bases. The germline V gene encodes CDR1 MNHNY and CDR2 SVGAGI (reference sequence). The CDR3 consists of 14 residues. Unmatched junction bases numbered 9, after V lost 10 bases and J lost 2 bases. CDR3 sequence reads: CAIRASGNTDTQYF. In DNA, the CDR3 is TGTGCCATCAGGGCTAGCGGCAACACAGATACGCAGTATTTT.